The clone carrying this T cell receptor (beta chain) has only a few counts. The antigen is not known. The data were taken from a study of T cells after yellow fever vaccination. V lost 4 bases and J lost 2, with 10 bases in between. The CDR3 sequence is 14 residues long. CDR1 and CDR2 from the germline V gene are MNHEY and SMNVEV (reference sequence). Broader study findings: It was a weaker secondary response, yet one that peaked faster, at day 5 versus 15.

Conversion of TCR transcripts into cDNA relied on 5'RACE template switching, which added a universal primer site and UMIs. TCRdb passed the 5' RACE reads through MiXCR, listing each CDR3 protein once. The table records 400,000 or so distinct CDR3 sequences, more than 5.5% of them present only once. The sequence was collected from a man aged 25-45 years who received the YFV17D yellow fever vaccine. The material sequenced was PBMCs, taken 5 days after the yellow fever booster vaccination. The V call is TRBV27, the J call TRBJ2-3; perhaps TRBD1 as D (6 bases). The CDR3 loop is CASSSRTATDTQYF. The CDR3 DNA is TGTGCCAGCAGTTCCCGGACAGCCACAGATACGCAGTATTTT.